Presented here are 10 T cell receptor beta chains from one specimen sequenced in a study of PD-1 blockade in classical Hodgkin lymphoma. Some clones are missing from TCRdb's copy, which holds only in-frame ones; the method was immunoSEQ multiplex PCR. This sample has roughly 48,000 clones, with 86% found just once. This sample's time point: cycle 4 day 1 (C4D1), after six to seven weeks of nivolumab. Each and every patient relapsed after autologous stem cell transplantation, and patients got differing brentuximab vedotin exposure. The sequenced sample was peripheral blood mononuclear cells (PBMCs), obtained before the fourth cycle of nivolumab. The receptors shown here come from a human donor with classical Hodgkin lymphoma.

This chain links TRBV11-2 with TRBJ2-1, with D hard to call. Germline CDR1 reads SGHAT; CDR2 reads FQNNGV. This CDR3 is 14 amino acids long. V was cut by 6 bases and J by 1 base, with 10 bases left in between. CDR3 amino acids: CASSHEMSYNEQFF. The CDR3 DNA follows: TGTGCCAGCAGTCATGAAATGTCCTACAATGAGCAGTTCTTC.

This clone was detected only a few times. The J gene is TRBJ2-3, the V gene TRBV19; D may be TRBD2 (6 bases). The CDR3 covers 16 residues. Trimming cost V 3 bases and J 1 base, with 14 bases left between them. CDR1 is LNHDA and CDR2 is SQIVND in the germline V gene (reference sequence). For the CDR3, the DNA is TGTGCCAGTAGTATGGGATCGGGAGAAGGCACAGATACGCAGTATTTT. Amino acid sequence: CASSMGSGEGTDTQYF.

The chain recombines TRBV2 with TRBJ2-7; D may be TRBD1 or TRBD2 (6 bases each). The V end lost 4 bases, the J end lost 12 bases, and 19 bases lay between the germline ends. CDR1 is SNHLY and CDR2 is FYNNEI in the germline V gene. CDR3 size: 13 residues. DNA of the CDR3: TGTGCCAGCAGTGGGGGGGCTAGCGCTCGGGCGTACTTC. Translation gives CASSGGASARAYF.

The chain links TRBV5-1 to TRBJ2-1; 7 bases align to TRBD2. Germline CDR1 SGHRS, CDR2 YFSETQ. This CDR3 comprises 14 residues. V dropped 1 base and J dropped 8; count of bases not matched to a gene: 6. The CDR3 sequence is CASSLPTSPYEQFF. In DNA form, the CDR3 reads TGCGCCAGCAGCTTGCCGACTAGCCCCTATGAGCAGTTCTTC.

V is TRBV7-9 and J is TRBJ1-2; a weak D match, TRBD1 (5 bases). Germline CDR1 reads SEHNR; CDR2 reads FQNEAQ (reference sequence). The CDR3 has 14 residues. Trimming stripped 3 bases from V and 7 bases from J, with 15 bases between. This chain's CDR3 is CASSFYTGSGGYTF. CDR3 DNA sequence: TGTGCCAGCAGCTTCTACACAGGTTCCGGTGGCTACACCTTC.

V and J are TRBV2 and TRBJ2-7; 8 nucleotides agree with TRBD2. The CDR3 has 16 amino acids. After removal of 5 bases from V and 7 bases from J, the junction contained 16 bases not matched to a gene. Germline loops: CDR1 SNHLY, CDR2 FYNNEI. CDR3 region: CASSRSFREGKEEQYF. The CDR3 DNA sequence: TGTGCCAGCAGTCGATCTTTCCGGGAGGGAAAGGAAGAGCAGTACTTC. The full variable domain, in which reference TRBV2 and TRBJ2-7 provide the parts outside the CDR3, is EPEVTQTPSHQVTQMGQEVILRCVPISNHLYFYWYRQILGQKVEFLVSFYNNEISEKSEIFDDQFSVERPDGSNFTLKIRSTKLEDSAMYFCASSRSFREGKEEQYFGPGTRLTVT.

J is TRBJ2-3 and V is TRBV19, with 10 bases matching TRBD2. The V segment lost 4 bases and the J segment 4 bases; nucleotides outside the gene matches: 5. CDR1 and CDR2 from the germline V gene are LNHDA and SQIVND (reference sequence). This CDR3 has 15 amino acids. CDR3 bases: TGTGCCAGTAGTACCACTAGCGGGGTTGCAGATACGCAGTATTTT. Translated, it gives CASSTTSGVADTQYF.

This sequence joins TRBV5-4 and TRBJ2-1, with 12 bases lining up with TRBD2. Germline assignment: CDR1 SGHNT and CDR2 YYREEE (reference sequence). There are 16 residues in the CDR3. V lost 5 bases, J lost 4 bases, and 7 bases stayed unmatched. CDR3 nucleotides: TGTGCCAGCAGAACGGGACTAGCGGGTAATTACAATGAGCAGTTCTTC. Translating gives CASRTGLAGNYNEQFF.

The genes are TRBV6-4 and TRBJ1-2, with D possibly matching TRBD1 (6 bases). V was trimmed by 5 bases and J by 1 base, leaving 14 bases between them. Germline-derived CDR1 and CDR2 are MRHNA and SNTAGT. The CDR3 extends over 15 amino acids. The CDR3 DNA follows: TGTGCCAGCAGTCCCGAGGGGGGCTTTAACTATGGCTACACCTTC. Translated: CASSPEGGFNYGYTF.

The V and J genes are TRBV5-6 and TRBJ2-7; 12 bases agree with TRBD1. The germline V gene encodes CDR1 SGHDT and CDR2 YYEEEE. V lost 4 bases to trimming and J lost 1 base; unmatched junction nucleotides: 6. The CDR3 is 16 residues long. The DNA of the CDR3 is TGTGCCAGCAGCACACGGGACAGGGGGCAATCCTACGAGCAGTACTTC. Protein: CASSTRDRGQSYEQYF.